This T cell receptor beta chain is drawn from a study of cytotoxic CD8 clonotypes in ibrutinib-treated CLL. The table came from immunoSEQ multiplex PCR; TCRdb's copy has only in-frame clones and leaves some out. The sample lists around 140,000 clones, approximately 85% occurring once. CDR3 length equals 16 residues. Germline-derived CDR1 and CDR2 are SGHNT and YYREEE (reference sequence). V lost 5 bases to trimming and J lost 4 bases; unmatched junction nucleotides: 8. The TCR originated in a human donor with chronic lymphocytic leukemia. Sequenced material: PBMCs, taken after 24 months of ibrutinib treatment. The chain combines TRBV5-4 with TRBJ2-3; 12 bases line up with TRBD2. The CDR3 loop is CASRARTSGISDTQYF. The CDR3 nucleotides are TGTGCCAGCAGGGCCCGGACTAGCGGGATTTCAGATACGCAGTATTTT.